This T cell receptor beta chain appears in the sequencing data of a study of blood T cell repertoires in COVID-19. Turning to the study itself: T cells, B-cell-depleted T cells, or PBMCs provided the cDNA or gDNA that served as material.

Profiling relied on immunoSEQ multiplex PCR, and the TCRdb table lists in-frame clones only, not all of them. Of 200,000 or so clones listed, about 82% are singletons. CDR1 and CDR2 (germline): MDHEN, SYDVKM. The CDR3 runs to 10 residues. V lost 6 bases to trimming and J lost 7 bases, with 6 bases between them. The V and J genes are TRBV28 and TRBJ1-2; D ambiguous. The TCR was taken from a woman between 25 and 40 years old with acute or convalescent COVID-19. Source material: peripheral blood. The CDR3 protein is CASSGFGYTF. DNA for the CDR3: TGTGCCAGCAGCGGGTTTGGCTACACCTTC.